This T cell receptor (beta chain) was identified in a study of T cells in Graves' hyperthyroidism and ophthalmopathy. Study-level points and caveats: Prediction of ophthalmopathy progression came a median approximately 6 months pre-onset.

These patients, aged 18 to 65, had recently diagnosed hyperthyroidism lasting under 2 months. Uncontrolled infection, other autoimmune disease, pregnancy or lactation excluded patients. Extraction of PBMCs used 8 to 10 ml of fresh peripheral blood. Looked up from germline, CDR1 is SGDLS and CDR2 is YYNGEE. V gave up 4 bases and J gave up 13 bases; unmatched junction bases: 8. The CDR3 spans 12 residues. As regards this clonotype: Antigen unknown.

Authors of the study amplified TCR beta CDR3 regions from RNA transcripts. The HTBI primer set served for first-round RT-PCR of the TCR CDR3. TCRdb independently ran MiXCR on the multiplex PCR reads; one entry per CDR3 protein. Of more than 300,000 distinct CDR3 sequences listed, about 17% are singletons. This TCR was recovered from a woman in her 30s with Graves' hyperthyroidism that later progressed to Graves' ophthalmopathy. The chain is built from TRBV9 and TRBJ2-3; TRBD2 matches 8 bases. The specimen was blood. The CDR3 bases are TGTGCCAGCAGCCCGCGGCCGGGACTAGAGTATTTT. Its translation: CASSPRPGLEYF.